This TCR beta chain appears in the sequencing data of a study of control samples from healthy donors and cancer patients. CDR1 and CDR2 from the germline V gene are SGHTA and FQGTGA. CDR3 size: 17 residues. After removal of 4 bases from V and 2 bases from J, the junction contained 11 bases not matched to a gene. Sequencing was performed with immunoSEQ multiplex PCR; in TCRdb, only in-frame clones are kept and a portion is missing. The data contain around 30,000 clones, about 93% of them singletons. Material for sequencing was PBMCs. The J gene is TRBJ2-1, the V gene TRBV7-3, with 7 bases that match TRBD2. The clonotype was recovered from a man in his forties with colorectal cancer. CDR3 residues: CASSSIWSGATYNEQFF. Here the CDR3 DNA reads TGTGCCAGCAGCTCCATCTGGAGCGGGGCAACCTACAATGAGCAGTTCTTC.